This is a list of T cell receptor beta chains from one sample in a study of vaccination effects on CD4 cells after COVID-19. Profiled with immunoSEQ multiplex PCR; TCRdb holds only in-frame clones, not every one. The sample lists around 19,000 clones; over 65% were seen once. Their antigen targets remain unknown. The sample here was CD4+ T cells from PBMCs cultured with a peptide pool, taken before COVID-19 vaccination. These receptors were taken from a human donor who had a prior SARS-CoV-2 infection. CDR3s include the opening cysteine and the closing phenylalanine or tryptophan. The D gene is left open where the match is weak. Expanded clones are given a class, and other clones once, few, many or no size at all.

clone_size: .; j_call: TRBJ2-3; v_call: TRBV6-6; d_call: TRBD2; cdr3_nt: TGTGCCAGCAGTGGGCGGATGGGGGGGTGGACAGATACGCAGTATTTT; cdr3_aa: CASSGRMGGWTDTQYF
clone_size: once; j_call: TRBJ1-2; v_call: TRBV5-1; d_call: .; cdr3_nt: TGCGCCAGCAGCCTGACGAATAGAGCTAACTATGGCTACACCTTC; cdr3_aa: CASSLTNRANYGYTF
clone_size: once; j_call: TRBJ2-7; v_call: TRBV28; d_call: .; cdr3_nt: TGTGCCAGCAGTTTGTTCAAGTACGAGCAGTACTTC; cdr3_aa: CASSLFKYEQYF
clone_size: .; j_call: TRBJ2-3; v_call: TRBV2; d_call: TRBD1; cdr3_nt: TGTGCCAGCAGTGAACACAGGGGGCTACCCACAGATACGCAGTATTTT; cdr3_aa: CASSEHRGLPTDTQYF
clone_size: .; j_call: TRBJ1-1; v_call: TRBV5-8; d_call: TRBD1; cdr3_nt: TGTGCCAGCAGCCCAGCGCCCGGGACAGGGGACTATTTTGTGAACACTGAAGCTTTCTTT; cdr3_aa: CASSPAPGTGDYFVNTEAFF
clone_size: once; j_call: TRBJ2-3; v_call: TRBV4-1; d_call: .; cdr3_nt: TGCGCCAGCAGCCAGCGAGCGGAGCAGATGGATACGCAGTATTTT; cdr3_aa: CASSQRAEQMDTQYF
clone_size: .; j_call: TRBJ2-3; v_call: TRBV5-5; d_call: TRBD2; cdr3_nt: TGTGCCAGCAGCTTGGCCGGGACTAGGGGCACAGATACGCAGTATTTT; cdr3_aa: CASSLAGTRGTDTQYF
clone_size: .; j_call: TRBJ2-3; v_call: TRBV20-1; d_call: TRBD2; cdr3_nt: TGCAGTGCTAGTATGCTGAGCGGGGGGTCGGGCACAGATACGCAGTATTTT; cdr3_aa: CSASMLSGGSGTDTQYF
clone_size: .; j_call: TRBJ1-2; v_call: TRBV7-2; d_call: TRBD1; cdr3_nt: TGTGCCAGCAGCTTTCAACCGGGACAGGACTATGGCTACACCTTC; cdr3_aa: CASSFQPGQDYGYTF
clone_size: .; j_call: TRBJ1-4; v_call: TRBV5-5; d_call: TRBD1; cdr3_nt: TGTGCCAGCAGCATCAACCCAGGGGGAAAACTGTTTTTT; cdr3_aa: CASSINPGGKLFF
clone_size: once; j_call: TRBJ2-1; v_call: TRBV27; d_call: .; cdr3_nt: TGTGCCAGCAGTCCGCAGGCAGTTGACTCCTACAATGAGCAGTTCTTC; cdr3_aa: CASSPQAVDSYNEQFF
clone_size: .; j_call: TRBJ1-1; v_call: TRBV28; d_call: .; cdr3_nt: TGTGCCAGCAGCCGCGCGGGGAGGACTGAAGCTTTCTTT; cdr3_aa: CASSRAGRTEAFF
clone_size: .; j_call: TRBJ2-7; v_call: TRBV6-1; d_call: .; cdr3_nt: TGTGCCAGCAGTGAAGCCAAGGTCTTTATTCGCGAGCAGTACTTC; cdr3_aa: CASSEAKVFIREQYF
clone_size: .; j_call: TRBJ2-7; v_call: TRBV5-6; d_call: .; cdr3_nt: TGTGCCAGCCGGAGGGGGGCCTACGAGCAGTACTTC; cdr3_aa: CASRRGAYEQYF
clone_size: .; j_call: TRBJ1-5; v_call: TRBV3-1/TRBV3-2; d_call: .; cdr3_nt: TGTGCCAGCAGCCAAGCAGACCATCAGCCCCAGCATTTT; cdr3_aa: CASSQADHQPQHF
clone_size: few; j_call: TRBJ1-5; v_call: TRBV10-3; d_call: TRBD1; cdr3_nt: TGTGCCGTGGGACAGGTGAACAATCAGCCCCAGCATTTT; cdr3_aa: CAVGQVNNQPQHF
clone_size: .; j_call: TRBJ2-7; v_call: TRBV27; d_call: TRBD1; cdr3_nt: TGTGCCAGCAGTTTAGGACAGGGAGTTGGCGAGCAGTACTTC; cdr3_aa: CASSLGQGVGEQYF
clone_size: .; j_call: TRBJ2-1; v_call: TRBV11-3; d_call: TRBD2; cdr3_nt: TGTGCCAGCAGCTCACCCGGGGCGGGAGGACGCTCCTACAATGAGCAGTTCTTC; cdr3_aa: CASSSPGAGGRSYNEQFF
clone_size: .; j_call: TRBJ2-7; v_call: TRBV19; d_call: TRBD2; cdr3_nt: TGTGCCAGTAGTATAGAAGCGGGGGGCCGGTACGAGCAGTACTTC; cdr3_aa: CASSIEAGGRYEQYF
clone_size: .; j_call: TRBJ2-1; v_call: TRBV24-1; d_call: TRBD1; cdr3_nt: TGTGCCACGGCGGGGACAGGGGGTAGGTCCTACAATGAGCAGTTCTTC; cdr3_aa: CATAGTGGRSYNEQFF
clone_size: .; j_call: TRBJ2-7; v_call: TRBV7-2; d_call: TRBD1; cdr3_nt: TGTGCCAGCAGAGACCGACAGGGCCGTGGCGAGCAGTACTTC; cdr3_aa: CASRDRQGRGEQYF
clone_size: .; j_call: TRBJ2-3; v_call: TRBV7-2; d_call: .; cdr3_nt: TGTGCCACCTCCCGGAGCACAGATACGCAGTATTTT; cdr3_aa: CATSRSTDTQYF
clone_size: .; j_call: TRBJ2-7; v_call: TRBV18; d_call: TRBD2; cdr3_nt: TGTGCCAGCTCACCCAGACTAGCGGGAGCGAGGGAGCAGTACTTC; cdr3_aa: CASSPRLAGAREQYF
clone_size: .; j_call: TRBJ2-1; v_call: TRBV7-6; d_call: TRBD2; cdr3_nt: TGTGCCAGCAGCAGTAAACCGGGACTAGCGGGGGGTTACTCCTACAATGAGCAGTTCTTC; cdr3_aa: CASSSKPGLAGGYSYNEQFF
clone_size: .; j_call: TRBJ1-1; v_call: TRBV6-5; d_call: .; cdr3_nt: TGTGCCAGCAGTTCCCCAGGACTGAACACTGAAGCTTTCTTT; cdr3_aa: CASSSPGLNTEAFF
clone_size: .; j_call: TRBJ2-1; v_call: TRBV11-2; d_call: .; cdr3_nt: TGTGCCAGCAGCTCTAGACTAGTAAACAATGAGCAGTTCTTC; cdr3_aa: CASSSRLVNNEQFF
clone_size: .; j_call: TRBJ1-2; v_call: TRBV19; d_call: .; cdr3_nt: TGTGCCAGTATCGACAGGATCTATGGCTACACCTTC; cdr3_aa: CASIDRIYGYTF
clone_size: .; j_call: TRBJ1-4; v_call: TRBV6-5; d_call: .; cdr3_nt: TGTGCCAGCATCCTACAGGGTCGGGTCGGAAAACTGTTTTTT; cdr3_aa: CASILQGRVGKLFF
clone_size: .; j_call: TRBJ1-6; v_call: TRBV27; d_call: .; cdr3_nt: TGTGCCAGCAGTTTCAGAGGACGCCGTCGTGATTCACCCCTCCACTTT; cdr3_aa: CASSFRGRRRDSPLHF
clone_size: .; j_call: TRBJ1-6; v_call: TRBV2; d_call: .; cdr3_nt: TGTGCCAGCAGAGATACAGGAGGACTGCAACCCCTCCACTTT; cdr3_aa: CASRDTGGLQPLHF
clone_size: .; j_call: TRBJ1-1; v_call: TRBV29-1; d_call: .; cdr3_nt: TGCAGCGTTAACATGGGGGCCACTGAAGCTTTCTTT; cdr3_aa: CSVNMGATEAFF
clone_size: .; j_call: TRBJ2-7; v_call: TRBV7-2; d_call: .; cdr3_nt: TGTGCCAGCAGCTTAGTCAGGCTAGTCGAGCAGTACTTC; cdr3_aa: CASSLVRLVEQYF
clone_size: .; j_call: TRBJ1-1; v_call: TRBV5-6; d_call: .; cdr3_nt: TGTGCCAGCAGCCCACTTGGTTTTAACACTGAAGCTTTCTTT; cdr3_aa: CASSPLGFNTEAFF
clone_size: .; j_call: TRBJ1-2; v_call: TRBV5-4; d_call: .; cdr3_nt: TGTGCCAGCAGCTTGGCAGCTCTTAACTATGGCTACACCTTC; cdr3_aa: CASSLAALNYGYTF
clone_size: few; j_call: TRBJ2-2; v_call: TRBV24-1; d_call: .; cdr3_nt: TGTGCCACCAGTGAGAGGAGCCGCAACACCGGGGAGCTGTTTTTT; cdr3_aa: CATSERSRNTGELFF
clone_size: .; j_call: TRBJ2-3; v_call: TRBV5-1; d_call: TRBD2; cdr3_nt: TGCGCCAGCAGCCCCCGCGGTGTAGCGGGGGGAACAGATACGCAGTATTTT; cdr3_aa: CASSPRGVAGGTDTQYF
clone_size: .; j_call: TRBJ2-7; v_call: TRBV2; d_call: .; cdr3_nt: TGTGCCAGCAGTTCTCCTAGTGTCTACGAGCAGTACTTC; cdr3_aa: CASSSPSVYEQYF
clone_size: .; j_call: TRBJ1-2; v_call: TRBV25-1; d_call: TRBD1; cdr3_nt: TGTGCCAGCAGCCACAGGGGGGAAAACTATGGCTACACCTTC; cdr3_aa: CASSHRGENYGYTF
clone_size: few; j_call: TRBJ2-7; v_call: TRBV3-1/TRBV3-2; d_call: .; cdr3_nt: TGTGCCAGCAGCCACCAGCTAAGTTCCGACTCCTACGAGCAGTACTTC; cdr3_aa: CASSHQLSSDSYEQYF
clone_size: .; j_call: TRBJ2-3; v_call: TRBV18; d_call: TRBD2; cdr3_nt: TGTGCCAGCTCACCAGTCCTAGCGGCTAGCACAGATACGCAGTATTTT; cdr3_aa: CASSPVLAASTDTQYF
clone_size: .; j_call: TRBJ2-5; v_call: TRBV5-1; d_call: TRBD1; cdr3_nt: TGCGCCAGCAGCCCACAACAGGGGCAAGAGACCCAGTACTTC; cdr3_aa: CASSPQQGQETQYF
clone_size: .; j_call: TRBJ2-5; v_call: TRBV5-1; d_call: .; cdr3_nt: TGCGCCAGCAGCTTCAACACCCAAGAGACCCAGTACTTC; cdr3_aa: CASSFNTQETQYF
clone_size: .; j_call: TRBJ2-3; v_call: TRBV6-6; d_call: TRBD2; cdr3_nt: TGTGCCAGCAGAGGACTAGCGGGAGGGGGGGCAGATACGCAGTATTTT; cdr3_aa: CASRGLAGGGADTQYF
clone_size: .; j_call: TRBJ2-6; v_call: TRBV7-8; d_call: .; cdr3_nt: TGTGCCAGCAGCTCGGTAGGGGGTGCTGGGGCCAACGTCCTGACTTTC; cdr3_aa: CASSSVGGAGANVLTF
clone_size: .; j_call: TRBJ1-5; v_call: TRBV4-2; d_call: .; cdr3_nt: TGTGCCAGCAGCCAAGATTCCCAGAATAGCAATCAGCCCCAGCATTTT; cdr3_aa: CASSQDSQNSNQPQHF